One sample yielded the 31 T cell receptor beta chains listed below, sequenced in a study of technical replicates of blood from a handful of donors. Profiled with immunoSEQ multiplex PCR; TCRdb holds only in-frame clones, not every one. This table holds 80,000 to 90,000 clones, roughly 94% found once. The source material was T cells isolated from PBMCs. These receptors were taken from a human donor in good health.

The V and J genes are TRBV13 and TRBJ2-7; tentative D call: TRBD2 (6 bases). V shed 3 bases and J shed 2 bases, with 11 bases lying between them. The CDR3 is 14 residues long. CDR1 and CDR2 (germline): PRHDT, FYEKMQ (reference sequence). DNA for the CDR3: TGTGCCAGCAGCTTCGGGCGGGGAGCCTACGAGCAGTACTTC. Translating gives CASSFGRGAYEQYF. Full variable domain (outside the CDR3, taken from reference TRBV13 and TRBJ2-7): AAGVIQSPRHLIKEKRETATLKCYPIPRHDTVYWYQQGPGQDPQFLISFYEKMQSDKGSIPDRFSAQQFSDYHSELNMSSLELGDSALYFCASSFGRGAYEQYFGPGTRLTVT.

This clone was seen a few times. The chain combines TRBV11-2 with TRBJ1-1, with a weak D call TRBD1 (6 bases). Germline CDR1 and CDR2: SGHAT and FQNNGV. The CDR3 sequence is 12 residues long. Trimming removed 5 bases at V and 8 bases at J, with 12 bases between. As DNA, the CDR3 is TGTGCCAGCAGCGTAGGGGGGGACGAAGCTTTCTTT. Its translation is CASSVGGDEAFF.

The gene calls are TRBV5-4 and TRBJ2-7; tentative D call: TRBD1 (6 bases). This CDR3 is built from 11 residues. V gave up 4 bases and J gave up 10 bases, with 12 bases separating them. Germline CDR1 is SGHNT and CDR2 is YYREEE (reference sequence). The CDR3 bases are TGTGCCAGCAGCGATAGACAGGTTCAGTACTTC. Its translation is CASSDRQVQYF. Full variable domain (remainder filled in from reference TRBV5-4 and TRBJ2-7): ETGVTQSPTHLIKTRGQQVTLRCSSQSGHNTVSWYQQALGQGPQFIFQYYREEENGRGNFPPRFSGLQFPNYSSELNVNALELDDSALYLCASSDRQVQYFGPGTRLTVT.

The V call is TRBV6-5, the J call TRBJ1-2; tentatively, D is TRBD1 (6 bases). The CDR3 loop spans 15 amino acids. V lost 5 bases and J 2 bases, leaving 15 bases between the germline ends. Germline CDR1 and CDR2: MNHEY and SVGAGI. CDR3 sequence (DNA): TGTGCCAGCAGTAAACAGGGTATCGTAAACTATGGCTACACCTTC. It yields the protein CASSKQGIVNYGYTF.

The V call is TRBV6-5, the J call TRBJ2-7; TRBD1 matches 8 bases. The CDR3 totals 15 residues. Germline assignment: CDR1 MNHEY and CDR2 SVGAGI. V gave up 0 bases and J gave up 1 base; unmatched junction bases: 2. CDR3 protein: CASSYSRDRSYEQYF. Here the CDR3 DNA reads TGTGCCAGCAGTTACTCGAGGGACAGGTCCTACGAGCAGTACTTC.

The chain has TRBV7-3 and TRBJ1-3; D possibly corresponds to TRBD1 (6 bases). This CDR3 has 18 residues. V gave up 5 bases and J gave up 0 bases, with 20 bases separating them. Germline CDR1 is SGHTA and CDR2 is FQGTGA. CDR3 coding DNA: TGTGCCAGCAGCCTAAGAGGGACATTACCTTACTCTGGAAACACCATATATTTT. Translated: CASSLRGTLPYSGNTIYF.

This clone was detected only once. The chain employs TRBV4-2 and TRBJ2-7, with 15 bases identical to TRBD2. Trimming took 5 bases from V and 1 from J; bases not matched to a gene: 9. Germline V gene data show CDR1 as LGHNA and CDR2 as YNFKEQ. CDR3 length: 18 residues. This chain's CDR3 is CASSSRTSGRAESYEQYF. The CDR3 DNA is TGTGCCAGCAGCTCTCGGACTAGCGGGAGGGCCGAGTCCTACGAGCAGTACTTC.

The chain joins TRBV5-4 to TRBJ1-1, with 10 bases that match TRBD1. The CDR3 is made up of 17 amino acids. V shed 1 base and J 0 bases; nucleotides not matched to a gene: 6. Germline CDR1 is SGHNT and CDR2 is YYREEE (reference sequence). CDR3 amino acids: CASSLYDRGPLNTEAFF. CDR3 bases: TGTGCCAGCAGCTTGTACGACAGGGGGCCTCTGAACACTGAAGCTTTCTTT. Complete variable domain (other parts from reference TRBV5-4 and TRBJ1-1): ETGVTQSPTHLIKTRGQQVTLRCSSQSGHNTVSWYQQALGQGPQFIFQYYREEENGRGNFPPRFSGLQFPNYSSELNVNALELDDSALYLCASSLYDRGPLNTEAFFGQGTRLTVV.

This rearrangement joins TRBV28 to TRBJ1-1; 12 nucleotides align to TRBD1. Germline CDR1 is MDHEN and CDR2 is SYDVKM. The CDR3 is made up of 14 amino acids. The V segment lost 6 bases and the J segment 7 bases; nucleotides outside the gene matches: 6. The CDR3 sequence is CASRGQGALVEAFF. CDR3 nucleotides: TGTGCCAGCAGGGGACAGGGGGCATTGGTTGAAGCTTTCTTT.

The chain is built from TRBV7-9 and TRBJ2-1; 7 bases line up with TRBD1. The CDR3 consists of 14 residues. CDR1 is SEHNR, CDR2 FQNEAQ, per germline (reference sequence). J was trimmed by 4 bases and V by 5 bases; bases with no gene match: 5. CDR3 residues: CASSPGTDYNEQFF. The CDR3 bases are TGTGCCAGCAGCCCTGGGACAGATTACAATGAGCAGTTCTTC.

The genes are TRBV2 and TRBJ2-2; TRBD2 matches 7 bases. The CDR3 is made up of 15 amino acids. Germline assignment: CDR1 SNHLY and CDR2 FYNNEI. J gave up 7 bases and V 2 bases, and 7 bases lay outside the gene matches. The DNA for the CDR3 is TGTGCCAGCAGTGAATGGGGGGGGGTTAACGGGGAGCTGTTTTTT. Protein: CASSEWGGVNGELFF.

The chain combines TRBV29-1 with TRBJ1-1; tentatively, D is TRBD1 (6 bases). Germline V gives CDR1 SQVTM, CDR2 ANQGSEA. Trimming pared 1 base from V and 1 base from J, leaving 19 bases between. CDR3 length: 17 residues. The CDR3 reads CSVEVQTGIWRNTEAFF. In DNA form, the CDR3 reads TGCAGCGTTGAAGTCCAAACAGGGATATGGCGGAACACTGAAGCTTTCTTT.

The CDR3 DNA sequence: TGTGCCAGCAGTCCCAGGGAGGGCAATTACAATGAGCAGTTCTTC. This sequence encodes CASSPREGNYNEQFF. This chain connects TRBV27 to TRBJ2-1, with 7 positions matching TRBD2. The CDR3 is made up of 15 amino acids. V shed 5 bases and J 4 bases; nucleotides not matched to a gene: 8. Germline V lookup: CDR1 MNHEY, CDR2 SMNVEV (reference sequence).

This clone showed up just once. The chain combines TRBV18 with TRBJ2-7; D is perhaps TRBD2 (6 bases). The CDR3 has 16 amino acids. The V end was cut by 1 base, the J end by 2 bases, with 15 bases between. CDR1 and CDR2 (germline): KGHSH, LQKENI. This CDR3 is CASSPRRDSSTYEQYF. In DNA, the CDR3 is TGTGCCAGCTCACCACGTCGGGACTCGAGCACCTACGAGCAGTACTTC.

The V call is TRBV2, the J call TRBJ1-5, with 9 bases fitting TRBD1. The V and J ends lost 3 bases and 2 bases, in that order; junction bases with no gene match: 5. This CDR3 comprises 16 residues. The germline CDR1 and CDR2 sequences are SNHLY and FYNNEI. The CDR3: CASSEGTGLGNQPQHF. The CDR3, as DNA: TGTGCCAGCAGTGAGGGGACAGGGTTGGGCAATCAGCCCCAGCATTTT.

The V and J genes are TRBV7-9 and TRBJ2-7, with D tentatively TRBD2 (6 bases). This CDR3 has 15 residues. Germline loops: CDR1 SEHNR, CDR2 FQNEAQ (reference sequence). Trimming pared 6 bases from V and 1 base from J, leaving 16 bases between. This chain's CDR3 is CASSIEGTHSYEQYF. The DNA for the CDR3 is TGTGCCAGCAGTATAGAGGGGACTCATTCCTACGAGCAGTACTTC. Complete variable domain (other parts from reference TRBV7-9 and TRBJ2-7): DTGVSQNPRHKITKRGQNVTFRCDPISEHNRLYWYRQTLGQGPEFLTYFQNEAQLEKSRLLSDRFSAERPKGSFSTLEIQRTEQGDSAMYLCASSIEGTHSYEQYFGPGTRLTVT.

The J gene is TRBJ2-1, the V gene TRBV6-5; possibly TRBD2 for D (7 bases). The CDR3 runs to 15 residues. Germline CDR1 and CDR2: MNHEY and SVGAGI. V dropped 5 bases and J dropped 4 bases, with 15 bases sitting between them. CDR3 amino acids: CASSRGATTYNEQFF. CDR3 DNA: TGTGCCAGCAGTCGGGGGGCCACGACTTACAATGAGCAGTTCTTC.

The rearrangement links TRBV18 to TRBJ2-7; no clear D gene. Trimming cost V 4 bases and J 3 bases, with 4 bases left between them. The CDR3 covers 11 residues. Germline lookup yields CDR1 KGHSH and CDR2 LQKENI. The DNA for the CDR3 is TGTGCCAGCTCACACAGCTACGAGCAGTACTTC. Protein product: CASSHSYEQYF.

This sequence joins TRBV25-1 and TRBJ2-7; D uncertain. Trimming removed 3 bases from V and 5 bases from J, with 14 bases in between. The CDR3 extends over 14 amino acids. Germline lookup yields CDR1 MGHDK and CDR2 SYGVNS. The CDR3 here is CASSEREKPHEQYF. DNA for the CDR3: TGTGCCAGCAGTGAGCGAGAGAAACCCCACGAGCAGTACTTC.

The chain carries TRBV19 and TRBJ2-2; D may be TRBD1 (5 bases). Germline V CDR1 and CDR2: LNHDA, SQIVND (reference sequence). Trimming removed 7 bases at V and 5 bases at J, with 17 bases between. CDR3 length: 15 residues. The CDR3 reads CASIRVGDSTGELFF. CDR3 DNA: TGTGCCAGTATCCGAGTAGGGGATTCAACCGGGGAGCTGTTTTTT.

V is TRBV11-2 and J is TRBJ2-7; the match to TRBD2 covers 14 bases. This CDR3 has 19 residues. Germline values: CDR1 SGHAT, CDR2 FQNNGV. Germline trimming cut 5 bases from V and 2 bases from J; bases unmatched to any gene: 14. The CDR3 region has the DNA TGTGCCAGCAGCATCCATCGACTAGCGGGAGGGCCAAGGACCTACGAGCAGTACTTC. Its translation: CASSIHRLAGGPRTYEQYF. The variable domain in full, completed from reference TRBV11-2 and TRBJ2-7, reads EAGVAQSPRYKIIEKRQSVAFWCNPISGHATLYWYQQILGQGPKLLIQFQNNGVVDDSQLPKDRFSAERLKGVDSTLKIQPAKLEDSAVYLCASSIHRLAGGPRTYEQYFGPGTRLTVT.

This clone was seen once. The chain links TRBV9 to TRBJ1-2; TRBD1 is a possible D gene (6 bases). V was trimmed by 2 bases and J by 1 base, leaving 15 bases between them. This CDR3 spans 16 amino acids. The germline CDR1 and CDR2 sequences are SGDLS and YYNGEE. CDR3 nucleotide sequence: TGTGCCAGCAGCGTCGGGCAGGGGCAGGGTAACTATGGCTACACCTTC. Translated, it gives CASSVGQGQGNYGYTF.

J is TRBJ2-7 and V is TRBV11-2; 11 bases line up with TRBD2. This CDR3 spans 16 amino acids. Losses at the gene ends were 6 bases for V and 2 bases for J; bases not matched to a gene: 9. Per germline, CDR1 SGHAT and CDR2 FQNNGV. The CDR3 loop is CASRVASGRTAYEQYF. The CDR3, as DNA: TGTGCCAGCAGGGTAGCTAGCGGGAGGACCGCCTACGAGCAGTACTTC.

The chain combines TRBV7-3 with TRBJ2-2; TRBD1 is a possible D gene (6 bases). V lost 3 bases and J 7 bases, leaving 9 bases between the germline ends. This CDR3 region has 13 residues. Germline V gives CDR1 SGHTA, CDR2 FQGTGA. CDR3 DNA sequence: TGTGCCAGCAGCTTCACAGGGAGCGGGGAGCTGTTTTTT. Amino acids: CASSFTGSGELFF.

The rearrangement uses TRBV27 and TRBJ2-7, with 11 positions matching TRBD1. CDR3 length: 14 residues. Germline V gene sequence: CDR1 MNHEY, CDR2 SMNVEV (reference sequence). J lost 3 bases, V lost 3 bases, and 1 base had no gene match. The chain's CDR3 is CASSFGTGGYEQYF. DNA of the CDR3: TGTGCCAGCAGTTTTGGGACAGGGGGCTACGAGCAGTACTTC.

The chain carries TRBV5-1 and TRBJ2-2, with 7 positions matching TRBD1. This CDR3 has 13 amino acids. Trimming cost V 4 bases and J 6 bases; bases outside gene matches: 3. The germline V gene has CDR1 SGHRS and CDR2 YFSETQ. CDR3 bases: TGCGCCAGCAGCCGTGACAGGGCCGGGGAGCTGTTTTTT. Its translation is CASSRDRAGELFF.

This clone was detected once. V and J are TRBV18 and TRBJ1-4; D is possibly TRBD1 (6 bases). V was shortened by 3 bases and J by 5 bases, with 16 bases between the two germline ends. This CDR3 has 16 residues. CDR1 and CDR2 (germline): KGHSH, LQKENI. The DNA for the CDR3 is TGTGCCAGCTCACCGACAGACAGGAGCTCCAATGAAAAACTGTTTTTT. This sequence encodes CASSPTDRSSNEKLFF.

CDR3 sequence (DNA): TGTGCCAGCAGTTTTTACACGGGGAATGGCAATCAGCCCCAGCATTTT. It is translated as CASSFYTGNGNQPQHF. The chain has TRBV28 and TRBJ1-5, with D uncertain. Looked up from germline, CDR1 is MDHEN and CDR2 is SYDVKM. Trimming took off 3 bases at V and 2 bases at J, with 14 bases between the two ends. The length of the CDR3 is 16 residues.

DNA for the CDR3: TGTGCCAGCAGCTCCGTCAGGGGGCACTACGAGCAGTACTTC. Residues: CASSSVRGHYEQYF. V gene TRBV27 combines with J gene TRBJ2-7, with TRBD1 identical over 8 bases. Per germline, CDR1 MNHEY and CDR2 SMNVEV (reference sequence). The CDR3 is made up of 14 amino acids. V dropped 6 bases and J dropped 3; count of bases not matched to a gene: 7.

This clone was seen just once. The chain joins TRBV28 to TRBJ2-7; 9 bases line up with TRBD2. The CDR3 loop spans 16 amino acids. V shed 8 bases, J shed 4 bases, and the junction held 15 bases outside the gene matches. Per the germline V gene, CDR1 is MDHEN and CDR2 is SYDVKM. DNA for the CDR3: TGTGCCAGCGTGGCTAGCGGGACCTATGACTCTTACGAGCAGTACTTC. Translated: CASVASGTYDSYEQYF.

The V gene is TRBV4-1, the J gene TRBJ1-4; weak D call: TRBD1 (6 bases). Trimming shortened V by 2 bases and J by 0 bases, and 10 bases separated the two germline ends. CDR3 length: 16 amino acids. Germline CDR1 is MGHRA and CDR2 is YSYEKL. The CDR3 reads CASSQIRTATNEKLFF. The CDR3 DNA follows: TGCGCCAGCAGCCAAATAAGGACAGCAACTAATGAAAAACTGTTTTTT.